A single sample gave rise to the 20 T cell receptor beta chains below, sequenced in a study of blood T cell repertoires in COVID-19. Profiling relied on immunoSEQ multiplex PCR, and the TCRdb table lists in-frame clones only, not all of them. This sample yields some 62,000 clones, of which around four fifths are seen a single time; 14% belongs to the top ten. Material: peripheral blood. These receptors originate from a man between 60 and 70 years old with COVID-19, enrolled during active disease.

The CDR3 DNA reads TGTGCCTGGAGTCTCGGGACTAGTAAAGATACGCAGTATTTT. This gives the protein CAWSLGTSKDTQYF. The chain couples TRBV30 to TRBJ2-3; 8 bases are a match to TRBD2. From germline, CDR1 is GTSNPN and CDR2 SVGIG (reference sequence). CDR3 length: 14 residues. With 2 bases clipped from V and 5 bases from J, the junction kept 6 bases outside the gene matches.

For the CDR3, the DNA is TGTGCCAGCAGTCCCCGAGCGGGGGGGCTGGTTGAGCAGTTCTTC. Its translation is CASSPRAGGLVEQFF. The chain has TRBV6-5 and TRBJ2-1; TRBD2 matches 10 bases. Germline CDR1 reads MNHEY; CDR2 reads SVGAGI. The CDR3 has 15 amino acids. V shed 5 bases and J 9 bases; nucleotides not matched to a gene: 10.

J is TRBJ2-2 and V is TRBV11-3, with 8 bases lining up with TRBD2. The CDR3 runs to 15 residues. The V gene end was trimmed by 4 bases and the J gene end by 5 bases; junction bases not matched to a gene: 6. The germline V gene has CDR1 SGHNT and CDR2 YENEEA. The CDR3 spells CASSSLAGRTGELFF. CDR3 in DNA: TGTGCCAGCAGCTCATTAGCGGGAAGGACCGGGGAGCTGTTTTTT.

This sequence joins TRBV6-1 and TRBJ2-7; possibly TRBD1 for D (5 bases). The germline V and J ends were trimmed by 6 bases and 5 bases, with 8 bases remaining between them. The CDR3 runs 11 residues. Germline V lookup: CDR1 MNHNS, CDR2 SASEGT. The DNA of the CDR3 is TGTGCCAGCAGCCCAGGGAACGAGCAGTACTTC. This gives the protein CASSPGNEQYF.

This clone has just one count. V gene TRBV5-1 combines with J gene TRBJ1-2; D gene unclear. V was trimmed by 3 bases and J by 1 base, leaving 19 bases between them. The CDR3 has 17 residues. Germline assignment: CDR1 SGHRS and CDR2 YFSETQ. The CDR3 bases are TGCGCCAGCAGCTATTCCAGCGCGGCGTCAAGTAACTATGGCTACACCTTC. It encodes CASSYSSAASSNYGYTF.

The chain couples TRBV5-4 to TRBJ2-5, with D possibly matching TRBD2 (6 bases). Germline V gene sequence: CDR1 SGHNT, CDR2 YYREEE (reference sequence). The CDR3 has 14 residues. The V end was cut by 3 bases, the J end by 4 bases, with 13 bases between. The CDR3 nucleotides are TGTGCCAGCAGCTCGAGACTAGAAGGAGAGACCCAGTACTTC. It yields the protein CASSSRLEGETQYF.

This clone appeared a single time. The rearrangement joins TRBV6-2 or TRBV6-3 to TRBJ2-5; a possible D gene is TRBD2 (6 bases). With 4 bases removed from V and 9 bases from J, the gap between germline ends came to 18 bases. Germline CDR1 is MNHEY and CDR2 is SVGEGT. CDR3 length: 14 residues. The CDR3 DNA is TGTGCCAGCAGTTTGACTCTGGGAACGGGGGCCCAGTACTTC. This sequence encodes CASSLTLGTGAQYF.

The chain joins TRBV2 to TRBJ1-2, with a tentative D call TRBD1 (6 bases). V lost 5 bases, J lost 2 bases, and 9 bases lay in between. The CDR3 runs 13 residues. Germline loops: CDR1 SNHLY, CDR2 FYNNEI. CDR3 region: CASSSDRNYGYTF. The CDR3 DNA reads TGTGCCAGCAGTTCAGACAGGAACTATGGCTACACCTTC.

This rearrangement joins TRBV5-5 to TRBJ1-2, with TRBD1 identical over 7 bases. The germline V gene encodes CDR1 SGHKS and CDR2 YYEKEE (reference sequence). The CDR3 loop spans 16 amino acids. V dropped 0 bases and J dropped 6; count of bases not matched to a gene: 11. The CDR3 DNA sequence: TGTGCCAGCAGCTTGGGGATCGTGGGACAGCAGCATGGCTACACCTTC. Translating gives CASSLGIVGQQHGYTF.

The chain has TRBV3-1 (or the pseudogene TRBV3-2) and TRBJ1-2; tentative D call: TRBD1 (5 bases). Germline CDR1 reads LGHDT; CDR2 reads YNNKEL (reference sequence). V lost 5 bases and J lost 1, with 11 bases in between. The CDR3 has 14 residues. This chain's CDR3 is CASSGMGLNYGYTF. CDR3 nucleotide sequence: TGTGCCAGCAGCGGCATGGGGCTTAACTATGGCTACACCTTC.

This chain connects TRBV7-2 to TRBJ2-7; D is unclear. Trimming pared 1 base from V and 2 bases from J, leaving 9 bases between. CDR1 is SGHTA, CDR2 FQGNSA, per germline. The CDR3 contains 14 residues. CDR3 region: CASSLDPRTYEQYF. CDR3 nucleotide sequence: TGTGCCAGCAGCTTAGATCCGAGGACCTACGAGCAGTACTTC.

This clone was detected many times. The chain recombines TRBV5-4 with TRBJ2-7; 7 bases are shared with TRBD1. The V and J ends lost 4 bases and 1 base, in that order; junction bases with no gene match: 5. The CDR3 has 14 residues. Germline V gene sequence: CDR1 SGHNT, CDR2 YYREEE (reference sequence). In DNA, the CDR3 is TGTGCCAGCAGCCCCGACAGGGAATCCTACGAGCAGTACTTC. Protein sequence: CASSPDRESYEQYF.

The V gene is TRBV5-1, the J gene TRBJ2-7; D possibly corresponds to TRBD1 (6 bases). Germline assignment: CDR1 SGHRS and CDR2 YFSETQ. The V end lost 1 base, the J end lost 7 bases, and 6 bases lay between the germline ends. The CDR3 is 11 residues long. The CDR3, as DNA: TGCGCCAGCAGCTTGACAGGGGAGCAGTACTTC. This translates into CASSLTGEQYF.

The rearrangement links TRBV6-5 to TRBJ2-4; maybe TRBD1 (5 bases). V lost 2 bases and J lost 8, with 16 bases in between. Germline lookup yields CDR1 MNHEY and CDR2 SVGAGI. The CDR3 extends over 15 amino acids. The CDR3 DNA is TGTGCCAGCAGTTACGGGGCGCCCTATCGGGACATTCAGTACTTC. Translation: CASSYGAPYRDIQYF.

The chain uses TRBV29-1 and TRBJ2-7; tentatively, D is TRBD2 (6 bases). The V gene's germline CDR1 is SQVTM and CDR2 ANQGSEA. With 7 bases removed from V and 5 bases from J, the gap between germline ends came to 24 bases. This CDR3 has 15 residues. CDR3 bases: TGCAGCGGCCTCGATAAGGGGCGGGAACACAACGAGCAGTACTTC. Translating gives CSGLDKGREHNEQYF.

The chain is built from TRBV30 and TRBJ1-4; TRBD1 is a possible D gene (5 bases). The germline V and J ends were trimmed by 2 bases and 6 bases, with 19 bases remaining between them. In germline, CDR1 is GTSNPN, CDR2 SVGIG (reference sequence). The CDR3 is 16 amino acids. The CDR3 reads CAWSPGTAQGYEKLFF. The CDR3 nucleotides read TGTGCCTGGAGTCCCGGAACGGCCCAGGGATATGAAAAACTGTTTTTT.

The DNA of the CDR3 is TGCAGCGGATATAGTAGCGGGAGCAGCGAGCAGTACTTC. Encoded protein: CSGYSSGSSEQYF. This chain links TRBV29-1 with TRBJ2-7; 9 bases map to TRBD2. Germline trimming cut 7 bases from V and 6 bases from J; bases unmatched to any gene: 10. CDR1 SQVTM and CDR2 ANQGSEA come from the germline V gene. The CDR3 totals 13 residues.

This clone occurred a few times. The J gene is TRBJ2-3, the V gene TRBV7-2; the D gene is possibly TRBD2 (6 bases). The CDR3 sequence is 13 residues long. The germline CDR1 and CDR2 sequences are SGHTA and FQGNSA. Trimming removed 7 bases at V and 7 bases at J, with 15 bases between. CDR3: CASTPGGTNTQYF. DNA of the CDR3: TGTGCCAGCACCCCGGGCGGGACGAATACGCAGTATTTT. Looking up the rest from reference TRBV7-2 and TRBJ2-3 gives the full variable domain: GAGVSQSPSNKVTEKGKDVELRCDPISGHTALYWYRQSLGQGLEFLIYFQGNSAPDKSGLPSDRFSAERTGGSVSTLTIQRTQQEDSAVYLCASTPGGTNTQYFGPGTRLTVL.

V is TRBV27 and J is TRBJ1-1, with 8 nucleotides matching TRBD1. The V gene end was trimmed by 2 bases and the J gene end by 4 bases; junction bases not matched to a gene: 6. The CDR3 sequence is 15 residues long. The germline CDR1 and CDR2 sequences are MNHEY and SMNVEV (reference sequence). CDR3: CASSLDRGGGTEAFF. CDR3 DNA: TGTGCCAGCAGTTTAGACAGGGGCGGGGGCACTGAAGCTTTCTTT.

The chain recombines TRBV7-2 with TRBJ1-2; TRBD1 agrees at 7 bases. The CDR3 runs 14 residues. Trimming at V came to 5 bases and at J to 4 bases, leaving 7 bases not matched to a gene. Germline V gives CDR1 SGHTA, CDR2 FQGNSA. CDR3 sequence reads: CASSAQGGIYGYTF. The CDR3 bases are TGTGCCAGCAGCGCCCAGGGGGGAATCTATGGCTACACCTTC. The full variable domain, in which reference TRBV7-2 and TRBJ1-2 provide the parts outside the CDR3, is GAGVSQSPSNKVTEKGKDVELRCDPISGHTALYWYRQSLGQGLEFLIYFQGNSAPDKSGLPSDRFSAERTGGSVSTLTIQRTQQEDSAVYLCASSAQGGIYGYTFGSGTRLTVV.